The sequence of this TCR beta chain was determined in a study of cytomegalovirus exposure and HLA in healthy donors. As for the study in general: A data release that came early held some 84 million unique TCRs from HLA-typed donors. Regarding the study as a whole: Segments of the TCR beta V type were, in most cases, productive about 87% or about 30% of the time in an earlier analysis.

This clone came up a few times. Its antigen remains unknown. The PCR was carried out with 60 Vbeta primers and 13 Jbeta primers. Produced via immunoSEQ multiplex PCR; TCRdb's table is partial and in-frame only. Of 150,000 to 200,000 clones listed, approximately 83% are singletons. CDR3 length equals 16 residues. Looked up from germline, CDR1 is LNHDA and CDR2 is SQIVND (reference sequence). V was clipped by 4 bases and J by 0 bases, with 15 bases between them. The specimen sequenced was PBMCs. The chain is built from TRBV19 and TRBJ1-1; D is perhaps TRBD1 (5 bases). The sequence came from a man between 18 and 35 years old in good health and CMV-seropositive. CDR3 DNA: TGTGCCAGTAGTACCCCCATGACAGAATTGAACACTGAAGCTTTCTTT. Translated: CASSTPMTELNTEAFF.